These 19 T cell receptor beta chains share one sample of origin, sequenced in a study of cytomegalovirus exposure and HLA in healthy donors. The PCR used 60 Vbeta and 13 Jbeta primers. Profiled with immunoSEQ multiplex PCR; TCRdb holds only in-frame clones, not every one. The table includes roughly 230,000 clones, approximately 84% detected once. The material sequenced was PBMCs. Every receptor here comes from a girl aged 2 to 9 in good health and CMV-seronegative.

The rearrangement links TRBV7-2 to TRBJ1-2; 7 nucleotides agree with TRBD1. CDR1 is SGHTA, CDR2 FQGNSA, per germline. V was clipped by 6 bases and J by 5 bases; unmatched bases: 15. This CDR3 region has 16 residues. CDR3 region: CASRETGATWRYGYTF. CDR3 coding DNA: TGTGCCAGCAGAGAAACAGGGGCAACGTGGCGGTATGGCTACACCTTC.

This sequence joins TRBV7-6 and TRBJ2-6; TRBD1 is a possible D gene (6 bases). The CDR3 spans 20 residues. CDR1 is SGHVS, CDR2 FNYEAQ, per germline. V was clipped by 4 bases and J by 0 bases, with 22 bases between them. CDR3 amino acids: CASSSKWVTGLHSGANVLTF. CDR3 DNA sequence: TGTGCCAGCAGCTCTAAATGGGTAACAGGGCTGCACTCTGGGGCCAACGTCCTGACTTTC.

V is TRBV6-6 and J is TRBJ1-1; TRBD1 matches at 8 bases. Germline trimming cut 6 bases from V and 4 bases from J; bases unmatched to any gene: 4. CDR1 MNHNY and CDR2 SVGAGI come from the germline V gene (reference sequence). The CDR3 spans 13 residues. CDR3 region: CASSARGPTEAFF. The CDR3, as DNA: TGTGCCAGCAGCGCCAGGGGGCCCACTGAAGCTTTCTTT.

The V gene is TRBV5-8, the J gene TRBJ2-4; possibly TRBD1 for D (6 bases). Trimming removed 6 bases from V and 5 bases from J, with 24 bases in between. The germline gives CDR1 SGHTS, CDR2 YDEGEE. The CDR3 is 17 amino acids. The CDR3 coding sequence is TGTGCCAGCACCCTACATCGGGGTGGGGGCACCCAAAACATTCAGTACTTC. Its translation is CASTLHRGGGTQNIQYF.

V is TRBV30 and J is TRBJ1-1; 8 bases line up with TRBD1. The length of the CDR3 is 14 residues. The germline gives CDR1 GTSNPN, CDR2 SVGIG (reference sequence). V shed 5 bases, J shed 1 base, and the junction held 6 bases outside the gene matches. This chain's CDR3 is CAWSTGTGNTEAFF. DNA for the CDR3: TGTGCCTGGTCGACCGGGACAGGGAACACTGAAGCTTTCTTT. Together with reference TRBV30 and TRBJ1-1, the CDR3 gives the full variable domain: SQTIHQWPATLVQPVGSPLSLECTVEGTSNPNLYWYRQAAGRGLQLLFYSVGIGQISSEVPQNLSASRPQDRQFILSSKKLLLSDSGFYLCAWSTGTGNTEAFFGQGTRLTVV.

CDR3 in DNA: TGTGCCAGCAGCTTAGGAGGTCAGGGGTACACTGAAGCTTTCTTT. Translating it yields CASSLGGQGYTEAFF. The V call is TRBV7-6, the J call TRBJ1-1; the D gene is possibly TRBD1 (6 bases). The V end lost 1 base, the J end lost 3 bases, and 12 bases lay between the germline ends. From germline, CDR1 is SGHVS and CDR2 FNYEAQ. This CDR3 is 15 amino acids long.

The V and J genes are TRBV6-6 and TRBJ1-4, with 8 bases identical to TRBD1. Per the germline V gene, CDR1 is MNHNY and CDR2 is SVGAGI (reference sequence). V shed 2 bases and J 7 bases; nucleotides not matched to a gene: 3. The CDR3 runs 14 residues. CDR3 sequence: CASSYGQGPEKLFF. CDR3 DNA: TGTGCCAGCAGTTACGGACAGGGCCCTGAAAAACTGTTTTTT.

The chain links TRBV5-5 to TRBJ2-7, with 9 bases fitting TRBD2. The V gene end was trimmed by 3 bases and the J gene end by 5 bases; junction bases not matched to a gene: 9. The CDR3 has 15 residues. The germline V gene encodes CDR1 SGHKS and CDR2 YYEKEE (reference sequence). CDR3 coding DNA: TGTGCCAGCAGCTCCGGGGCGGGGGGGTTCGACGAGCAGTACTTC. It codes for CASSSGAGGFDEQYF.

J is TRBJ2-7 and V is TRBV19; D is perhaps TRBD1 (5 bases). The CDR3 consists of 15 residues. CDR1 and CDR2 from the germline V gene are LNHDA and SQIVND (reference sequence). V gave up 6 bases and J gave up 0 bases, with 15 bases separating them. CDR3 nucleotide sequence: TGTGCCAGTAGCGACCGGACATCGCTCTCCTACGAGCAGTACTTC. As protein: CASSDRTSLSYEQYF.

This chain links TRBV5-1 with TRBJ2-3, with TRBD2 as a possible D gene (7 bases). CDR3 length: 16 amino acids. The ends were cut back, 1 base at V and 9 bases at J, with 21 bases in the middle. In germline, CDR1 is SGHRS, CDR2 YFSETQ. The CDR3 here is CASSLLAGAQGDTQYF. In DNA form, the CDR3 reads TGCGCCAGCAGCTTGCTGGCGGGGGCTCAAGGAGACACGCAGTATTTT.

The rearrangement uses TRBV5-1 and TRBJ1-1, with 8 bases matching TRBD1. The CDR3 length is 18 residues. Trimming removed 5 bases from V and 3 bases from J; junction bases left unmatched: 18. CDR1 and CDR2 from the germline V gene are SGHRS and YFSETQ. The CDR3 DNA sequence: TGCGCCAGCAGTCTACGACCCACAGGGGGAGAAAGCTACACTGAAGCTTTCTTT. This gives the protein CASSLRPTGGESYTEAFF.

The chain combines TRBV11-2 with TRBJ1-2; 11 bases match TRBD1. The CDR3 totals 13 residues. In germline, CDR1 is SGHAT, CDR2 FQNNGV. After removal of 6 bases from V and 13 bases from J, the junction contained 10 bases not matched to a gene. This chain's CDR3 is CASSLGTGGRGTF. DNA of the CDR3: TGTGCCAGCAGTCTTGGGACAGGGGGACGCGGCACCTTC.

This clone was seen a few times. CDR3 in DNA: TGTGCCATCAGGCCTAGTGCGAACACCGGGGAGCTGTTTTTT. Translation gives CAIRPSANTGELFF. The chain employs TRBV10-3 and TRBJ2-2; D is undetermined. The germline gives CDR1 ENHRY, CDR2 SYGVKD. The CDR3 is 14 amino acids. V was cut by 6 bases and J by 0 bases, with 8 bases left in between.

This clone was seen only a few times. The V call is TRBV30, the J call TRBJ1-6; no firm D call. The CDR3 length is 15 residues. The ends were cut back, 0 bases at V and 0 bases at J, with 6 bases in the middle. Germline V gives CDR1 GTSNPN, CDR2 SVGIG (reference sequence). The CDR3 spells CAWSVLSSYNSPLHF. DNA for the CDR3: TGTGCCTGGAGTGTACTAAGCTCCTATAATTCACCCCTCCACTTT.

A single count supports this clone. The chain combines TRBV5-4 with TRBJ2-2; TRBD2 aligns across 12 bases. Trimming took 5 bases from V and 4 from J; bases not matched to a gene: 12. Germline V CDR1 and CDR2: SGHNT, YYREEE (reference sequence). There are 18 residues in the CDR3. The CDR3 here is CASSQRLAGGQSTGELFF. The CDR3 DNA sequence: TGTGCCAGCAGTCAAAGGCTAGCGGGAGGGCAGAGCACCGGGGAGCTGTTTTTT.

The chain joins TRBV7-6 to TRBJ2-7; tentative D call: TRBD1 (6 bases). The length of the CDR3 is 18 residues. Germline loops: CDR1 SGHVS, CDR2 FNYEAQ. Deletions cut 1 base from V and 3 bases from J, with 22 bases between. CDR3 nucleotides: TGTGCCAGCAGCTTAGGTTTTACAGAGGGGGAGATGGGCTACGAGCAGTACTTC. It translates to CASSLGFTEGEMGYEQYF.

The chain uses TRBV6-1 and TRBJ2-7, with 13 nucleotides matching TRBD2. The junction had 5 bases not matched to a gene; V was cut back by 0 bases and J by 0 bases. CDR1 and CDR2 (germline): MNHNS, SASEGT. The CDR3 contains 18 residues. As DNA, the CDR3 is TGTGCCAGCAGTGAAGCAGGGACTAGCGGGATCTACTCCTACGAGCAGTACTTC. The encoded protein is CASSEAGTSGIYSYEQYF.

The chain is built from TRBV7-6 and TRBJ1-2; 8 bases fit TRBD1. The CDR3 spans 15 residues. The germline gives CDR1 SGHVS, CDR2 FNYEAQ. V gave up 5 bases and J gave up 3 bases; unmatched junction bases: 8. For the CDR3, the DNA is TGTGCCAGCAGCGATCGGACAGGGTCGGACTATGGCTACACCTTC. It yields the protein CASSDRTGSDYGYTF.

The CDR3 protein is CAWSGGRTGNSNQPQHF. The CDR3 coding sequence is TGTGCCTGGAGTGGGGGAAGGACAGGGAATAGCAATCAGCCCCAGCATTTT. This sequence joins TRBV30 and TRBJ1-5; 8 positions match TRBD1. The CDR3 runs to 17 residues. Trimming cost V 1 base and J 0 bases; bases outside gene matches: 8. Germline loops: CDR1 GTSNPN, CDR2 SVGIG (reference sequence).